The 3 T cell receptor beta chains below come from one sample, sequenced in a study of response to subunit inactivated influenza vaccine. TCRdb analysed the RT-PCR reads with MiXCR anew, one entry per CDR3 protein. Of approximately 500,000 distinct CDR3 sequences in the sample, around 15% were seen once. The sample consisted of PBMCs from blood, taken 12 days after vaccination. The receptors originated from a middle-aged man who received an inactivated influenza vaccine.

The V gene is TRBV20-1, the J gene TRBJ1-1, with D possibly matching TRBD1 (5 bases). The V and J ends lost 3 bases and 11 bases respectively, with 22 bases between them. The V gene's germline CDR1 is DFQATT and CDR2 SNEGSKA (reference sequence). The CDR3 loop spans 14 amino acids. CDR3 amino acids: CSASAAASGLRAFF. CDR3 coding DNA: TGCAGTGCTAGTGCGGCAGCTTCGGGGCTTAGGGCTTTCTTT.

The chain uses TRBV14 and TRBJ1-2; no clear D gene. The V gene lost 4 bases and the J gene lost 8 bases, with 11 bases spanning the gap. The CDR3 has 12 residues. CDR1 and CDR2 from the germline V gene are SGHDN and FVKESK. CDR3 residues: CASSRFRHGYTF. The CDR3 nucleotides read TGTGCCAGCAGCCGATTCCGGCACGGCTACACCTTC.

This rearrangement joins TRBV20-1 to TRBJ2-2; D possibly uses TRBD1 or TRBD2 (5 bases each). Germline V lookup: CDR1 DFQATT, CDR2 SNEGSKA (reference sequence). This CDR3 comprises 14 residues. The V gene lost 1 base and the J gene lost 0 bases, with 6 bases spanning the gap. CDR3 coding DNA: TGCAGTGCTAGAGTGGGACCGAACACCGGGGAGCTGTTTTTT. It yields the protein CSARVGPNTGELFF.